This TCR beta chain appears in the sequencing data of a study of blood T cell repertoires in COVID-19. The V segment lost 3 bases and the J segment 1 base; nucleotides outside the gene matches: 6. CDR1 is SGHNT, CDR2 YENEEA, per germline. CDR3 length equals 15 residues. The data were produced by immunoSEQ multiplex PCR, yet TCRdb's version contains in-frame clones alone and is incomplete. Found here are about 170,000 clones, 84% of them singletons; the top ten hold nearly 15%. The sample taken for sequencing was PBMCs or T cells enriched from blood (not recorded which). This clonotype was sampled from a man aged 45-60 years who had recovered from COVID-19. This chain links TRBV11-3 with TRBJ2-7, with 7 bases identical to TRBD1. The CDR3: CASSFRTGESYEQYF. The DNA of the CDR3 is TGTGCCAGCAGCTTCCGGACAGGCGAATCCTACGAGCAGTACTTC. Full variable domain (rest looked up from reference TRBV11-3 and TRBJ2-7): EAGVVQSPRYKIIEKKQPVAFWCNPISGHNTLYWYLQNLGQGPELLIRYENEEAVDDSQLPKDRFSAERLKGVDSTLKIQPAELGDSAVYLCASSFRTGESYEQYFGPGTRLTVT.